This T cell receptor (beta chain) is drawn from a study of T cells after yellow fever vaccination. Findings of the study overall: A weaker secondary response peaked on day 5, the primary on day 15. Reappearance after the booster was seen for most primary-vaccination clones, at 95% to 97% CD4 and roughly 90% CD8.

The 5'RACE template-switching step produced TCR cDNA and added a universal primer site and UMIs. TCRdb independently ran MiXCR on the 5' RACE reads; one entry per CDR3 protein. The sample carries about 47,000 distinct CDR3 sequences, less than 9% recorded once. With V trimmed by 7 bases and J by 5 bases, 11 bases remained unmatched. The CDR3 totals 14 residues. Germline V gene sequence: CDR1 SQVTM, CDR2 ANQGSEA. This clonotype was counted ten times or more. What it recognizes is unknown. V and J are TRBV29-1 and TRBJ1-2, with 9 bases lining up with TRBD1. The source material was CD8+ T cells sorted from PBMCs, sampled roughly 15 days after the first yellow fever vaccination. This sequence was found in a man in his late teens or twenties who received the YFV17D yellow fever vaccine. The CDR3 sequence: CSAGKPGQGYGYTF. CDR3 DNA: TGCAGCGCCGGAAAGCCGGGACAGGGATATGGCTACACCTTC.